The T cell receptor (beta chain) described here comes from a study of T cell repertoires in cytomegalovirus infection. Study as a whole: It can be stated that public TCR beta signatures indicated CMV infection as well as a matching HLA type. Findings and limits, study-wide: Dominant in the ex vivo response were TCR beta clonotypes restricted by HLA-C and specific for CMV. There were carriers of CMV plus the relevant HLA, and cumulative public TCR beta family frequency identified them.

This clonotype was picked up many times. Its specificity is unknown. The CDR3 is 12 residues long. CDR1 and CDR2 from the germline V gene are SGHVS and FNYEAQ. Trimming stripped 2 bases from V and 1 base from J, with 2 bases between. Each CDR3 protein gets one entry after TCRdb re-called the reads with MiXCR. The table lists about 140,000 distinct CDR3 sequences, 6.5% of them singletons. V and J are TRBV7-6 and TRBJ2-5; D gene uncertain. The source of this sequence is a human donor in good health (CMV status not recorded). Some clones in this sample may be carry-over from other donors' samples. The sequencing input was PBMCs. The chain's CDR3 is CASSLLQETQYF. In nucleotides, the CDR3 is TGTGCCAGCAGCTTACTCCAAGAGACCCAGTACTTC.